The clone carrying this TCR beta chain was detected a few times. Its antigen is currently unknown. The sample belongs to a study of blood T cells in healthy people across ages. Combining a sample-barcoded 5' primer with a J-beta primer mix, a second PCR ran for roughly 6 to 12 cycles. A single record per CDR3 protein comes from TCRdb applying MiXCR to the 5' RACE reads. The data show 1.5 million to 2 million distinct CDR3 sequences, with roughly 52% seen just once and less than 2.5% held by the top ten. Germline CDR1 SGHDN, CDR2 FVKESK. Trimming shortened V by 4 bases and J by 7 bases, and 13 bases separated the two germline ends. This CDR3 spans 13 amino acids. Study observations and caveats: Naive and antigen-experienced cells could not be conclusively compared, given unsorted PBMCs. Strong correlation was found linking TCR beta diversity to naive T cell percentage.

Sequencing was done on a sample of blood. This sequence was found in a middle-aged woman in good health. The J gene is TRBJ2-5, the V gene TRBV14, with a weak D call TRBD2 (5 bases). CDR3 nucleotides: TGTGCCAGCAGCCTAGCGACTCTGGGGACCCAGTACTTC. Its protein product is CASSLATLGTQYF.